Listed below are T cell receptor beta chains from one sample, sequenced in a study of blood T cell repertoires in COVID-19. TCRdb's table, derived via immunoSEQ multiplex PCR, lists solely in-frame clones and lacks some. This table holds 70,000 to 90,000 clones, around 80% found once. What was sequenced was peripheral blood. The receptors were sampled from a woman aged 80 or over with acute or convalescent COVID-19. CDR3s include the opening cysteine and the closing phenylalanine or tryptophan. The order of the fields is D gene, J gene, clone size, V gene, CDR3 protein, CDR3 DNA. D genes are given only for firm matches. Some rows have no size entry. The others give once, few or many, or a class for an expanded clone.

d_call: TRBD2
j_call: TRBJ2-1
clone_size: once
v_call: TRBV5-4
cdr3_aa: CASSVAGGLTYNEQFF
cdr3_nt: TGTGCCAGCAGCGTAGCGGGGGGCCTCACCTACAATGAGCAGTTCTTC

d_call: TRBD1
j_call: TRBJ1-2
clone_size: .
v_call: TRBV3-1/TRBV3-2
cdr3_aa: CASQGAGNYGYTF
cdr3_nt: TGTGCCAGCCAGGGGGCCGGTAACTATGGCTACACCTTC

d_call: .
j_call: TRBJ2-7
clone_size: .
v_call: TRBV5-1
cdr3_aa: CASSLRSSYEQYF
cdr3_nt: TGCGCCAGCAGCTTGCGTAGCTCCTACGAGCAGTACTTC

d_call: TRBD1
j_call: TRBJ1-1
clone_size: .
v_call: TRBV27
cdr3_aa: CASSFLPGQGNEAFF
cdr3_nt: TGTGCCAGCAGTTTCCTACCGGGACAGGGGAACGAAGCTTTCTTT

d_call: .
j_call: TRBJ2-4
clone_size: .
v_call: TRBV27
cdr3_aa: CASSLSPVNIQYF
cdr3_nt: TGTGCCAGCAGTTTATCCCCCGTGAACATTCAGTACTTC

d_call: .
j_call: TRBJ2-3
clone_size: once
v_call: TRBV7-9
cdr3_aa: CASSLDGRGVGTDTQYF
cdr3_nt: TGTGCCAGCAGCTTAGATGGCAGGGGAGTTGGCACAGATACGCAGTATTTT

d_call: TRBD1
j_call: TRBJ2-5
clone_size: .
v_call: TRBV9
cdr3_aa: CASSQGGQIQGTQYF
cdr3_nt: TGTGCCAGCAGCCAAGGGGGACAGATTCAAGGGACCCAGTACTTC

d_call: TRBD2
j_call: TRBJ2-2
clone_size: few
v_call: TRBV5-1
cdr3_aa: CASSWGTSGTGELFF
cdr3_nt: TGCGCCAGCAGCTGGGGGACTAGCGGGACCGGGGAGCTGTTTTTT

d_call: .
j_call: TRBJ1-2
clone_size: .
v_call: TRBV5-1
cdr3_aa: CASSLGGYGGYTF
cdr3_nt: TGCGCCAGCAGCTTGGGAGGGTACGGTGGCTACACCTTC

d_call: TRBD1
j_call: TRBJ1-2
clone_size: .
v_call: TRBV7-2
cdr3_aa: CASSLAPGTGGGGYTF
cdr3_nt: TGTGCCAGCAGCTTAGCGCCGGGGACAGGGGGAGGAGGCTACACCTTC

d_call: .
j_call: TRBJ1-2
clone_size: .
v_call: TRBV19
cdr3_aa: CASSGRGSRYGYTF
cdr3_nt: TGTGCCAGTAGCGGCAGGGGCTCCAGGTATGGCTACACCTTC

d_call: .
j_call: TRBJ1-5
clone_size: .
v_call: TRBV5-4
cdr3_aa: CATATKVGQPQHF
cdr3_nt: TGTGCCACCGCGACAAAGGTTGGTCAGCCCCAGCATTTT

d_call: TRBD1
j_call: TRBJ1-2
clone_size: .
v_call: TRBV5-1
cdr3_aa: CASSTIEGAGGYTF
cdr3_nt: TGCGCCAGCAGCACCATTGAGGGGGCGGGCGGCTACACCTTC

d_call: .
j_call: TRBJ1-5
clone_size: .
v_call: TRBV5-4
cdr3_aa: CARQSSNQPQHF
cdr3_nt: TGTGCCAGACAGAGTAGCAATCAGCCCCAGCATTTT

d_call: .
j_call: TRBJ2-1
clone_size: .
v_call: TRBV24-1
cdr3_aa: CATSGLEANEQFF
cdr3_nt: TGTGCCACCAGTGGACTAGAGGCCAATGAGCAGTTCTTC

d_call: .
j_call: TRBJ2-3
clone_size: .
v_call: TRBV6-5
cdr3_aa: CASSYSGGEADTQYF
cdr3_nt: TGTGCCAGCAGTTACTCGGGGGGAGAGGCAGATACGCAGTATTTT

d_call: .
j_call: TRBJ2-7
clone_size: few
v_call: TRBV28
cdr3_aa: CASSLPKGVGEQYF
cdr3_nt: TGTGCCAGCAGTTTACCCAAGGGGGTAGGCGAGCAGTACTTC

d_call: TRBD1
j_call: TRBJ2-1
clone_size: few
v_call: TRBV9
cdr3_aa: CASSVVRGLYNEQFF
cdr3_nt: TGTGCCAGCAGCGTAGTCAGGGGGCTATACAATGAGCAGTTCTTC

d_call: .
j_call: TRBJ1-2
clone_size: .
v_call: TRBV19
cdr3_aa: CASSPNLFSYTF
cdr3_nt: TGTGCCAGCTCCCCGAACCTATTTAGCTACACCTTC

d_call: .
j_call: TRBJ2-1
clone_size: .
v_call: TRBV9
cdr3_aa: CASSVGALASSGGNEQFF
cdr3_nt: TGTGCCAGCAGCGTAGGTGCCCTCGCCTCTTCTGGAGGGAATGAGCAGTTCTTC

d_call: .
j_call: TRBJ1-2
clone_size: once
v_call: TRBV12-3/TRBV12-4
cdr3_aa: CASSSDTYGYTF
cdr3_nt: TGTGCCAGCAGTTCGGACACCTATGGCTACACCTTC

d_call: .
j_call: TRBJ1-1
clone_size: .
v_call: TRBV5-6
cdr3_aa: CASSSPGTEAFF
cdr3_nt: TGTGCCAGCAGCTCTCCCGGCACTGAAGCTTTCTTT

d_call: TRBD1
j_call: TRBJ1-2
clone_size: .
v_call: TRBV28
cdr3_aa: CASSATGGRSYGYTF
cdr3_nt: TGTGCCAGCAGTGCGACAGGGGGCAGGAGCTATGGCTACACCTTC

d_call: .
j_call: TRBJ1-1
clone_size: .
v_call: TRBV6-1
cdr3_aa: CASSDKGKGTEAFF
cdr3_nt: TGTGCCAGCAGTGATAAGGGGAAAGGCACTGAAGCTTTCTTT

d_call: .
j_call: TRBJ2-5
clone_size: once
v_call: TRBV2
cdr3_aa: CASSDRDQETQYF
cdr3_nt: TGTGCCAGCAGTGATAGAGATCAAGAGACCCAGTACTTC

d_call: TRBD1
j_call: TRBJ2-7
clone_size: .
v_call: TRBV6-6
cdr3_aa: CASSNRDRYSYEQYF
cdr3_nt: TGTGCCAGCAGCAACCGGGACAGGTACTCCTACGAGCAGTACTTC

d_call: TRBD2
j_call: TRBJ2-3
clone_size: .
v_call: TRBV5-1
cdr3_aa: CASSLQPAGVDTDTQYF
cdr3_nt: TGCGCCAGCAGCTTGCAACCAGCGGGGGTAGACACAGATACGCAGTATTTT

d_call: .
j_call: TRBJ2-1
clone_size: once
v_call: TRBV20-1
cdr3_aa: CSASEWITIPVGEQFF
cdr3_nt: TGCAGTGCTAGTGAATGGATAACTATCCCGGTCGGTGAGCAGTTCTTC

d_call: .
j_call: TRBJ1-1
clone_size: .
v_call: TRBV5-6
cdr3_aa: CASRRNMNTEAFF
cdr3_nt: TGTGCCAGCAGGCGGAATATGAACACTGAAGCTTTCTTT

d_call: TRBD2
j_call: TRBJ2-1
clone_size: once
v_call: TRBV27
cdr3_aa: CASSLGSGADIEQFF
cdr3_nt: TGTGCCAGCAGTTTAGGGAGCGGGGCCGATATTGAGCAGTTCTTC

d_call: .
j_call: TRBJ2-6
clone_size: .
v_call: TRBV5-4
cdr3_aa: CASSPEVTSGANVLTF
cdr3_nt: TGTGCCAGCAGCCCGGAGGTGACCTCTGGGGCCAACGTCCTGACTTTC

d_call: TRBD2
j_call: TRBJ2-7
clone_size: .
v_call: TRBV6-2/TRBV6-3
cdr3_aa: CASSSTTSGRQQYF
cdr3_nt: TGTGCCAGCAGTTCTACGACTAGCGGGAGGCAGCAGTACTTC

d_call: .
j_call: TRBJ2-7
clone_size: few
v_call: TRBV5-1
cdr3_aa: CASSLPGVAGEQYF
cdr3_nt: TGCGCCAGCAGCTTACCGGGTGTGGCGGGCGAGCAGTACTTC

d_call: .
j_call: TRBJ2-7
clone_size: .
v_call: TRBV4-2
cdr3_aa: CASSHDTDEQYF
cdr3_nt: TGTGCCAGCAGCCACGATACGGACGAGCAGTACTTC

d_call: TRBD2
j_call: TRBJ2-3
clone_size: .
v_call: TRBV4-2
cdr3_aa: CASSQERTSGSTDTQYF
cdr3_nt: TGTGCCAGCAGCCAAGAGAGGACTAGCGGGAGCACAGATACGCAGTATTTT

d_call: TRBD1
j_call: TRBJ2-5
clone_size: .
v_call: TRBV11-2
cdr3_aa: CASSLDGRQGETQYF
cdr3_nt: TGTGCCAGCAGCTTAGATGGGAGACAGGGAGAGACCCAGTACTTC

d_call: TRBD2
j_call: TRBJ2-5
clone_size: .
v_call: TRBV9
cdr3_aa: CASSVAGGQETQYF
cdr3_nt: TGTGCCAGCAGCGTAGCCGGGGGGCAAGAGACCCAGTACTTC

d_call: .
j_call: TRBJ1-4
clone_size: .
v_call: TRBV7-2
cdr3_aa: CASSGTGMGEKLFF
cdr3_nt: TGTGCCAGCAGCGGAACAGGGATGGGTGAAAAACTGTTTTTT

d_call: TRBD1
j_call: TRBJ1-4
clone_size: .
v_call: TRBV4-2
cdr3_aa: CASSQEGGQGYEKLFF
cdr3_nt: TGTGCCAGCAGCCAAGAGGGGGGACAGGGGTATGAAAAACTGTTTTTT

d_call: .
j_call: TRBJ2-1
clone_size: .
v_call: TRBV6-2/TRBV6-3
cdr3_aa: CASSYGGAHNEQFF
cdr3_nt: TGTGCCAGCAGTTACGGGGGGGCCCACAATGAGCAGTTCTTC

d_call: .
j_call: TRBJ1-1
clone_size: .
v_call: TRBV6-5
cdr3_aa: CASTDSYTEAFF
cdr3_nt: TGTGCCAGCACGGACAGTTACACTGAAGCTTTCTTT

d_call: .
j_call: TRBJ1-2
clone_size: .
v_call: TRBV7-2
cdr3_aa: CASSPGGLNYGYTF
cdr3_nt: TGTGCCAGCAGCCCAGGCGGGTTGAACTATGGCTACACCTTC

d_call: TRBD1
j_call: TRBJ2-7
clone_size: .
v_call: TRBV6-5
cdr3_aa: CASRLDRVRYEQYF
cdr3_nt: TGTGCCAGCAGGCTCGACAGGGTGCGATACGAGCAGTACTTC

d_call: TRBD1
j_call: TRBJ2-5
clone_size: few
v_call: TRBV29-1
cdr3_aa: CSVTGVRETQYF
cdr3_nt: TGCAGCGTAACAGGGGTTCGAGAGACCCAGTACTTC

d_call: .
j_call: TRBJ2-5
clone_size: .
v_call: TRBV3-1/TRBV3-2
cdr3_aa: CASSPYGSVETQYF
cdr3_nt: TGTGCCAGCAGCCCCTATGGGAGCGTAGAGACCCAGTACTTC

d_call: .
j_call: TRBJ1-5
clone_size: .
v_call: TRBV2
cdr3_aa: CASSLVGASNQPQHF
cdr3_nt: TGTGCCAGCAGCCTGGTTGGGGCTAGCAATCAGCCCCAGCATTTT